This T cell receptor (beta chain) emerged from a study of PD-1 blockade in mismatch repair-deficient tumors. Study-level information: Patients had roughly twelve mismatch repair-deficient cancer types, all previously treated and progressing.

Germline CDR1 and CDR2: LNHDA and SQIVND (reference sequence). This CDR3 is built from 14 residues. Between the trimmed V and J ends, which lost 6 bases and 3 bases, there was a span of 9 bases. Sequencing was performed with immunoSEQ multiplex PCR; in TCRdb, only in-frame clones are kept and a portion is missing. The sample shows about 51,000 clones, roughly three quarters of them seen only once. All patients were mismatch repair deficient, assessed by either PCR or immunohistochemistry. The source of this sequence is an adult with mismatch repair-deficient cancer. The material sequenced was peripheral blood, taken 4 weeks after starting pembrolizumab. The chain combines TRBV19 with TRBJ2-6; D possibly corresponds to TRBD2 (5 bases). The CDR3 bases are TGTGCCAGTAGAGGGAGTGGTGGGGCCAACGTCCTGACTTTC. Translated: CASRGSGGANVLTF.